This T cell receptor beta chain emerged from a study of beta chain features in type 1 diabetes. Study-wide context: Over all samples combined, 90 million to 140 million sorted cells were examined.

TCRB transcripts that were expressed got sequenced, as all of the isolated RNA had been reverse transcribed. TCRdb keeps only in-frame clones here, not all; method: immunoSEQ multiplex PCR. The repertoire holds roughly 290,000 clones, with approximately 8% as singletons. This clone was seen only a few times. The CDR3 runs to 14 residues. The V gene's germline CDR1 is GTSNPN and CDR2 SVGIG (reference sequence). Between the trimmed V and J ends, which lost 0 bases and 5 bases, there was a span of 13 bases. The rearrangement links TRBV30 to TRBJ1-1; D unresolved. The material sequenced was central memory CD4+ T cells from blood. This receptor was identified in a woman aged 18-29 years in good health. The CDR3 DNA reads as TGTGCCTGGAGTGTACCCCCGGGGTGGACTGAAGCTTTCTTT. Translation gives CAWSVPPGWTEAFF. Supplemented by reference TRBV30 and TRBJ1-1, the full variable domain reads SQTIHQWPATLVQPVGSPLSLECTVEGTSNPNLYWYRQAAGRGLQLLFYSVGIGQISSEVPQNLSASRPQDRQFILSSKKLLLSDSGFYLCAWSVPPGWTEAFFGQGTRLTVV.